The source of this T cell receptor beta chain is a study of T cells in women clearing cervical HPV infection. At the level of the study: Case blood was drawn when the lesion was first found; control blood after infection became undetectable. With HLA typing for only a few women, HLA confounding remains possible. Study-level points and caveats: CIN3+ cases had significantly higher TCR repertoire richness than controls, but evenness did not differ.

The V end lost 7 bases, the J end lost 0 bases, and 14 bases lay between the germline ends. The CDR3 totals 15 residues. Germline CDR1 reads SGHKS; CDR2 reads YYEKEE (reference sequence). In regard to this clone: Its target is unknown. From the germline J gene comes the end of the CDR3, since the read stops 3 residues before it.

TCRdb's copy holds only in-frame clones and misses some; the assay was immunoSEQ multiplex PCR. In total, the table holds around 30,000 clones. Sequencing was performed on blood buffy coat. The chain is built from TRBV5-5 and TRBJ1-5; D is perhaps TRBD1 (6 bases). This receptor was identified in a woman aged 18 to 75 with a cervical HPV16 infection that either progressed to CIN3+ or cleared (not recorded which). Partial CDR3 DNA: TGTGCCAGCTCAAGACAGGCGAATAGCAATCAGCCC. Its translation is CASSRQANSNQP. The whole CDR3 protein is CASSRQANSNQPQHF.